This T cell receptor beta chain stems from a study of T cell responses to AZD1222 COVID-19 vaccine. For the study at large: Pooled samples include second doses given at about 4 or 12 weeks.

Findings and limits, study-wide: Donors in the cohort were predominantly white British and more often female, and clonal diversity was possibly underestimated. Every sample of the repertoires postdated the peak T cell response. The study found vaccine-associated CD4 TCRs spanning spike, dominant at 160-218 and 743-854.

Per the germline V gene, CDR1 is MGHDK and CDR2 is SYGVNS. V lost 3 bases and J lost 6, with 9 bases in between. The CDR3 spans 14 residues. The repertoire was sequenced with immunoSEQ multiplex PCR; TCRdb's copy has only in-frame clones and lacks some. The table lists some 110,000 clones, approximately 84% of them singletons, with approximately 9.4% in the top ten. A word on this clone: Its antigen is as yet unknown.

This receptor was identified in an adult in good health. Here the sequenced sample was peripheral blood, taken on day 0 of AZD1222 vaccination. The J gene is TRBJ1-6, the V gene TRBV25-1, with D perhaps TRBD1 (5 bases). The CDR3 DNA follows: TGTGCCAGCAGTGACCCCAGGGTTAATTCACCCCTCCACTTT. Protein sequence: CASSDPRVNSPLHF.